Shown below are 20 T cell receptor beta chains from a single sample sequenced in a study of blood T cell repertoires in COVID-19. Generated by immunoSEQ multiplex PCR, the TCRdb table keeps only in-frame clones and is missing some. This sample yields some 100,000 clones, of which around 89% are seen a single time; approximately 20% belongs to the top ten. Input material: peripheral blood. Receptors were obtained from a human donor with acute or convalescent COVID-19. The donor label of this sample is uncertain.

The gene calls are TRBV19 and TRBJ2-5; tentative D call: TRBD2 (5 bases). Trimming stripped 1 base from V and 2 bases from J, with 8 bases between. The CDR3 is 14 amino acids. Germline V gene sequence: CDR1 LNHDA, CDR2 SQIVND (reference sequence). The CDR3 spells CASSIGPGQETQYF. CDR3 DNA sequence: TGTGCCAGTAGTATAGGCCCGGGACAAGAGACCCAGTACTTC.

The V gene is TRBV19, the J gene TRBJ2-7, with 10 nucleotides matching TRBD2. The V gene's germline CDR1 is LNHDA and CDR2 SQIVND (reference sequence). Germline trimming cut 0 bases from V and 3 bases from J; bases unmatched to any gene: 8. The CDR3 sequence is 17 residues long. CDR3 residues: CASSIDGPSGGIYEQYF. The CDR3 region has the DNA TGTGCCAGTAGTATAGATGGGCCTAGCGGGGGAATCTACGAGCAGTACTTC.

The rearrangement joins TRBV7-3 to TRBJ1-1, with 7 bases identical to TRBD1. V lost 5 bases and J lost 8; bases outside the gene matches: 8. The CDR3 extends over 13 amino acids. The germline CDR1 and CDR2 sequences are SGHTA and FQGTGA. The CDR3 region is CASSRQQGTEAFF. As DNA, the CDR3 is TGTGCCAGCAGCCGGCAACAGGGGACGGAAGCTTTCTTT.

The chain is built from TRBV7-9 and TRBJ2-7; D might be TRBD1 (5 bases). The germline V and J ends were trimmed by 2 bases and 3 bases, with 11 bases remaining between them. The CDR3 has 14 residues. Germline lookup yields CDR1 SEHNR and CDR2 FQNEAQ (reference sequence). CDR3 DNA: TGTGCCAGCAGCTTATCCCGACAGTACTACGAGCAGTACTTC. Protein: CASSLSRQYYEQYF.

This chain joins TRBV2 and TRBJ1-1, with D possibly matching TRBD1 (6 bases). V gave up 5 bases and J gave up 3 bases, with 10 bases separating them. The CDR3 runs to 13 residues. The germline gives CDR1 SNHLY, CDR2 FYNNEI. CDR3: CASSPNRDTEAFF. CDR3 coding DNA: TGTGCCAGCAGTCCGAACAGGGACACTGAAGCTTTCTTT.

This chain joins TRBV5-8 and TRBJ2-1; a possible D gene is TRBD1 (6 bases). Trimming took 2 bases from V and 4 from J, leaving 13 bases between them. This CDR3 spans 15 amino acids. Germline V gives CDR1 SGHTS, CDR2 YDEGEE. The CDR3 coding sequence is TGTGCCAGCAGCTTTGTGACAGGAGGATACAATGAGCAGTTCTTC. Translating it yields CASSFVTGGYNEQFF.

The chain has TRBV4-1 and TRBJ1-2; 8 positions agree with TRBD1. Looked up from germline, CDR1 is MGHRA and CDR2 is YSYEKL. This CDR3 has 16 residues. V shed 0 bases, J shed 4 bases, and the junction held 7 bases outside the gene matches. The CDR3 DNA sequence: TGCGCCAGCAGCCAAGAGAGGTTTGGACAGGGCTATGGCTACACCTTC. Translated: CASSQERFGQGYGYTF.

The chain joins TRBV6-2 or TRBV6-3 to TRBJ2-7; the match to TRBD2 covers 13 bases. Germline CDR1 MNHEY, CDR2 SVGEGT. This CDR3 has 15 amino acids. J was trimmed by 2 bases and V by 5 bases; bases with no gene match: 3. The CDR3 spells CASSQGLAGPYEQYF. The CDR3 DNA sequence: TGTGCCAGCAGTCAGGGACTAGCGGGACCCTACGAGCAGTACTTC.

This rearrangement joins TRBV15 to TRBJ1-1; 7 bases are shared with TRBD1. The CDR3 is 14 residues long. The trim removed 1 base at V and 4 bases at J, leaving 3 bases unmatched. Germline V gives CDR1 LNHNV, CDR2 YYDKDF (reference sequence). CDR3 residues: CATSRGQGSTEAFF. DNA of the CDR3: TGTGCCACCAGCAGAGGACAGGGATCCACTGAAGCTTTCTTT. The variable domain in full, completed from reference TRBV15 and TRBJ1-1, reads DAMVIQNPRYQVTQFGKPVTLSCSQTLNHNVMYWYQQKSSQAPKLLFHYYDKDFNNEADTPDNFQSRRPNTSFCFLDIRSPGLGDTAMYLCATSRGQGSTEAFFGQGTRLTVV.

About this clone itself: At the DNA level, this CDR3 is encoded by other sequences in the same sample as well. For the CDR3, the DNA is TGTGCCAGCAGCTTCGGAGGGGACACTGAAGCTTTCTTT. Translating it yields CASSFGGDTEAFF. The rearrangement links TRBV7-3 to TRBJ1-1; weak D call: TRBD1 (5 bases). The germline gives CDR1 SGHTA, CDR2 FQGTGA. V was pared by 3 bases and J by 3 bases, with 8 bases between. The CDR3 extends over 13 amino acids.

This chain links TRBV6-4 with TRBJ1-2; D is unresolved. The CDR3 length is 13 residues. V was clipped by 6 bases and J by 2 bases, with 10 bases between them. CDR1 is MRHNA, CDR2 SNTAGT, per germline. The CDR3 sequence: CASRPGRNYGYTF. Written as DNA, the CDR3 is TGTGCCAGCAGGCCCGGCAGGAACTATGGCTACACCTTC.

The CDR3 nucleotides are TGTGCCAGCAGTGAAGTATTCTCTTCCACAGATACGCAGTATTTT. Translation gives CASSEVFSSTDTQYF. This sequence joins TRBV6-1 and TRBJ2-3; D is unclear. V lost 1 base and J lost 2, with 10 bases in between. The germline CDR1 and CDR2 sequences are MNHNS and SASEGT. The CDR3 runs 15 residues.

The V call is TRBV11-2, the J call TRBJ1-2, with a possible D match to TRBD1 (6 bases). Germline CDR1 and CDR2: SGHAT and FQNNGV. V was clipped by 5 bases and J by 4 bases, with 11 bases between them. The CDR3 covers 13 residues. The CDR3 DNA is TGTGCCAGCAGCCCAGGACAGTCCTATGGCTACACCTTC. Amino acid sequence: CASSPGQSYGYTF.

The CDR3 loop reads CASSLQGPSNNSPLHF. CDR3 DNA sequence: TGTGCCAGCAGCTTACAGGGGCCAAGTAATAATTCACCCCTCCACTTT. The genes are TRBV7-2 and TRBJ1-6; tentatively, D is TRBD1 (6 bases). Trimming took 2 bases from V and 5 from J, leaving 13 bases between them. CDR1 SGHTA and CDR2 FQGNSA come from the germline V gene. This CDR3 is 16 amino acids long.

The CDR3 loop reads CASSYGTALNTEAFF. In DNA, the CDR3 is TGTGCCAGCAGTTACGGGACAGCTCTTAACACTGAAGCTTTCTTT. V usage is TRBV6-2 or TRBV6-3 and J usage is TRBJ1-1; 7 bases align to TRBD1. This CDR3 is 15 amino acids long. Germline V CDR1 and CDR2: MNHEY, SVGEGT. V trimming: 2 bases; J trimming: 2 bases; junction bases outside the gene matches: 5.

The chain couples TRBV10-2 to TRBJ1-5; D remains ambiguous. The CDR3 runs 13 residues. Germline V gene lookup returns CDR1 WSHSY and CDR2 SAAADI. The germline V and J ends were trimmed by 0 bases and 5 bases, with 5 bases remaining between them. CDR3 loop: CASSESSYQPQHF. The DNA of the CDR3 is TGCGCCAGCAGTGAGTCATCTTATCAGCCCCAGCATTTT.

V usage is TRBV18 and J usage is TRBJ2-3, with a tentative D call TRBD1 (6 bases). The CDR3 spans 15 residues. The germline gives CDR1 KGHSH, CDR2 LQKENI. Trimming cost V 1 base and J 0 bases, with 8 bases left between them. In DNA, the CDR3 is TGTGCCAGCTCACCACGGACAGCGAGCACAGATACGCAGTATTTT. This encodes CASSPRTASTDTQYF.

The chain uses TRBV28 and TRBJ1-1; D ambiguous. This CDR3 has 18 residues. V lost 2 bases and J lost 0, with 19 bases in between. CDR1 MDHEN and CDR2 SYDVKM come from the germline V gene. CDR3 amino acids: CASSLPNSRGWMNTEAFF. The DNA of the CDR3 is TGTGCCAGCAGTTTACCCAATTCTCGGGGTTGGATGAACACTGAAGCTTTCTTT.

The chain links TRBV7-9 to TRBJ1-6, with 7 bases aligning to TRBD1. V trimming: 5 bases; J trimming: 5 bases; junction bases outside the gene matches: 12. The CDR3 runs 17 residues. Germline lookup yields CDR1 SEHNR and CDR2 FQNEAQ (reference sequence). CDR3 DNA: TGTGCCAGCAGCCATCATCGACAGGGCAGGGATAATTCACCCCTCCACTTT. Its protein product is CASSHHRQGRDNSPLHF.

CDR3 sequence (DNA): TGTGCCGCCGGGGAGCCTTCCTACGAGCAGTACTTC. This encodes CAAGEPSYEQYF. The gene calls are TRBV28 and TRBJ2-7; tentative D call: TRBD2 (5 bases). V was cut by 11 bases and J by 1 base, with 12 bases left in between. This CDR3 has 12 amino acids. Germline CDR1 and CDR2: MDHEN and SYDVKM. Filled out from reference TRBV28 and TRBJ2-7, the complete variable domain reads DVKVTQSSRYLVKRTGEKVFLECVQDMDHENMFWYRQDPGLGLRLIYFSYDVKMKEKGDIPEGYSVSREKKERFSLILESASTNQTSMYLCAAGEPSYEQYFGPGTRLTVT.